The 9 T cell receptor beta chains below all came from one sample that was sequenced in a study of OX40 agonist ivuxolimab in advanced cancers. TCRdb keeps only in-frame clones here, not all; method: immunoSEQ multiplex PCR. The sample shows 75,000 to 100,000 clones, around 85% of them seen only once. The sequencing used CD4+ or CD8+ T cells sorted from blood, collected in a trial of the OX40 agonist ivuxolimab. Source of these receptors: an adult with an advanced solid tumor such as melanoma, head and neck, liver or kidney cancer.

The CDR3 coding sequence is TGTGCCACCCGGAGGCTGAATAGCAATCAGCCCCAGCATTTT. Residues: CATRRLNSNQPQHF. The chain employs TRBV6-1 and TRBJ1-5; no clear D. The V end was cut by 10 bases, the J end by 0 bases, with 13 bases between. CDR1 and CDR2 from the germline V gene are MNHNS and SASEGT. This CDR3 is 14 amino acids long.

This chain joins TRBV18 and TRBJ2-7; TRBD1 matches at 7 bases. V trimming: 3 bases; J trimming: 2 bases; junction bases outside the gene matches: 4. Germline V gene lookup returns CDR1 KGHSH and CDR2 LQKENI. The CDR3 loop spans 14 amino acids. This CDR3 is CASSPGTETYEQYF. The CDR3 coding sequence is TGTGCCAGCTCACCCGGGACAGAGACCTACGAGCAGTACTTC.

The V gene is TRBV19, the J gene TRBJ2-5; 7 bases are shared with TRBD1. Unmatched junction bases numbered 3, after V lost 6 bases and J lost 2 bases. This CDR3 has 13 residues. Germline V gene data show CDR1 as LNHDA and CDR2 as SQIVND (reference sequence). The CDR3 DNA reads TGTGCCAGTAGCCTGGGACAGCAAGAGACCCAGTACTTC. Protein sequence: CASSLGQQETQYF.

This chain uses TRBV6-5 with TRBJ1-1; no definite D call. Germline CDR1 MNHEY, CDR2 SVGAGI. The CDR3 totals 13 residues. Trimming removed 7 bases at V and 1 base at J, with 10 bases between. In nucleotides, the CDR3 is TGTGCCAGCACCGGACTTGGGAACACTGAAGCTTTCTTT. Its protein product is CASTGLGNTEAFF.

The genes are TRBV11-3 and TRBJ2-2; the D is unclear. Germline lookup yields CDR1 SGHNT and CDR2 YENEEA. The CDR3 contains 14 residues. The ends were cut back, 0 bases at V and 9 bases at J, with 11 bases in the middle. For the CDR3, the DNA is TGTGCCAGCAGCTTAGATCGCGCCCGCAGGGAGCTGTTTTTT. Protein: CASSLDRARRELFF.

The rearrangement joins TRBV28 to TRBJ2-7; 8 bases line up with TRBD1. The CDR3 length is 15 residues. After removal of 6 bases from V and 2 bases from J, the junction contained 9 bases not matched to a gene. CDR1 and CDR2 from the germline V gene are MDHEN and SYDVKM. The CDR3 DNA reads TGTGCCAGCAGGACCGGACAGGGAAGTCCCTACGAGCAGTACTTC. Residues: CASRTGQGSPYEQYF.

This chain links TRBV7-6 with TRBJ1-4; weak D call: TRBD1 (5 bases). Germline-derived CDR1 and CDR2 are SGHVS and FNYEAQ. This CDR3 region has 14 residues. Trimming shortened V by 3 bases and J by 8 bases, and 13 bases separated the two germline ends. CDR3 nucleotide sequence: TGTGCCAGCAGCTTGGGCAGGGATGAAGAAAAACTGTTTTTT. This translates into CASSLGRDEEKLFF.

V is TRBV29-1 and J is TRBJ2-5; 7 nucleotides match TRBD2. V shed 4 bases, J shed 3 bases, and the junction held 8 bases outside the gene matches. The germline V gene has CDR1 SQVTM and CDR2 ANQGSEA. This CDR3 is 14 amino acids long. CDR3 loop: CSVGVAAGKETQYF. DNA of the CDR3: TGCAGCGTTGGGGTGGCAGCGGGGAAAGAGACCCAGTACTTC.

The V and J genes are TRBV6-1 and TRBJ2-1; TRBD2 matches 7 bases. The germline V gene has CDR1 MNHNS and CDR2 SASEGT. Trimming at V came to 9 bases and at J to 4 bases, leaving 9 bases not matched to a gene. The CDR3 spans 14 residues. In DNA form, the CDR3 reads TGTGCCAGTTGGACTAGTAACTTTTACAATGAGCAGTTCTTC. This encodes CASWTSNFYNEQFF.